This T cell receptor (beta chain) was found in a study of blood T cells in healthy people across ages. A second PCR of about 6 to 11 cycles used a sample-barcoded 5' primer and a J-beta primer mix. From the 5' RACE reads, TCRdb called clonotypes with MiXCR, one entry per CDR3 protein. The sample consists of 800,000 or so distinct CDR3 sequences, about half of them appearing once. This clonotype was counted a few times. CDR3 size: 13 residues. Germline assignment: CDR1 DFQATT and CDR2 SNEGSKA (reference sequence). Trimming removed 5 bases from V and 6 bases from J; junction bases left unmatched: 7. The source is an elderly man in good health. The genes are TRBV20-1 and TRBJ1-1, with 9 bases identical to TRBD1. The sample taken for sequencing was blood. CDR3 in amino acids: CSASEGTGPEAFF. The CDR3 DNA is TGCAGTGCTTCGGAAGGGACAGGGCCTGAAGCTTTCTTT.